This T cell receptor beta chain stems from a study of PD-L1 blockade in urothelial cancer. For the study at large: Blood was tested 3 weeks (second dose) and 6 weeks into treatment.

Synthetic TCR analog templates were spiked into each PCR. Assay: immunoSEQ multiplex PCR; the TCRdb copy retains only in-frame clones and omits some. This repertoire shows tens of thousands of clones, 70% to 90% found once; its top ten account for around 8%. The CDR3 is made up of 19 amino acids. Trimming removed 2 bases from V and 2 bases from J; junction bases left unmatched: 16. In germline, CDR1 is SGHRS, CDR2 YFSETQ. Sequencing was performed on PBMCs, taken around atezolizumab (anti-PD-L1) treatment. The TCR originated in a man in his fifties or sixties with urothelial cancer. V usage is TRBV5-1 and J usage is TRBJ1-1, with 9 bases matching TRBD1. As DNA, the CDR3 is TGCGCCAGCAGCTTTAAGCCGGACGGGACAGGGACCCGAAACACTGAAGCTTTCTTT. Its translation: CASSFKPDGTGTRNTEAFF. Filled out from reference TRBV5-1 and TRBJ1-1, the complete variable domain reads KAGVTQTPRYLIKTRGQQVTLSCSPISGHRSVSWYQQTPGQGLQFLFEYFSETQRNKGNFPGRFSGRQFSNSRSEMNVSTLELGDSALYLCASSFKPDGTGTRNTEAFFGQGTRLTVV.